Listed here are 23 T cell receptor beta chains from one sample, sequenced in a study of blood T cell repertoires in COVID-19. This table comes from immunoSEQ multiplex PCR, and its TCRdb copy is limited to in-frame clones, with some not included. The repertoire holds around 300,000 clones, with 89% as singletons. Sequenced input: peripheral blood. The receptors shown here come from a man aged 50 to 59 with acute or convalescent COVID-19.

The V call is TRBV7-8, the J call TRBJ1-2; 10 bases are a match to TRBD1. J gave up 7 bases and V 5 bases, and 13 bases lay outside the gene matches. Germline V gene sequence: CDR1 SGHVS, CDR2 FQNEAQ. This CDR3 comprises 16 residues. CDR3 amino acids: CASSPYERQGAFGYTF. The DNA for the CDR3 is TGTGCCAGCAGCCCCTATGAACGACAGGGGGCCTTTGGCTACACCTTC.

This rearrangement joins TRBV3-1 (or the pseudogene TRBV3-2) to TRBJ1-1; 9 nucleotides line up with TRBD1. Germline-derived CDR1 and CDR2 are LGHDT and YNNKEL (reference sequence). V lost 4 bases and J lost 13; bases outside the gene matches: 7. The CDR3 loop spans 12 amino acids. The CDR3 nucleotides read TGTGCCAGCAGCCCGGGGGACAGGGAGGGTTTCTTT. Encoded protein: CASSPGDREGFF.

A few counts support this clone. The chain joins TRBV11-2 to TRBJ1-2; no reliable D call. Germline V gives CDR1 SGHAT, CDR2 FQNNGV. Between the trimmed V and J ends, which lost 2 bases and 3 bases, there was a span of 10 bases. The CDR3 spans 14 residues. The CDR3 nucleotides read TGTGCCAGCAGCTTAAGTCTGGCGGACTATGGCTACACCTTC. Amino acid sequence: CASSLSLADYGYTF.

The chain links TRBV6-6 to TRBJ1-1; weak D call: TRBD1 (5 bases). The CDR3 runs 11 residues. V lost 2 bases to trimming and J lost 11 bases, with 9 bases between them. Germline V gene data show CDR1 as MNHNY and CDR2 as SVGAGI (reference sequence). The CDR3 DNA is TGTGCCAGCAGTTACGGGGAGGGGGCTTTCTTT. Translated: CASSYGEGAFF.

The chain has TRBV7-2 and TRBJ1-4; possible D gene TRBD1, 5 bases. This CDR3 comprises 17 residues. The germline gives CDR1 SGHTA, CDR2 FQGNSA. V was shortened by 5 bases and J by 2 bases, with 18 bases between the two germline ends. CDR3 sequence: CASSPLRGVGTNEKLFF. In DNA form, the CDR3 reads TGTGCCAGCAGCCCACTTCGGGGGGTAGGGACTAATGAAAAACTGTTTTTT.

The chain carries TRBV30 and TRBJ2-6; D remains ambiguous. The ends were cut back, 0 bases at V and 0 bases at J, with 12 bases in the middle. In germline, CDR1 is GTSNPN, CDR2 SVGIG (reference sequence). The CDR3 totals 17 residues. Here the CDR3 DNA reads TGTGCCTGGAGTGTACTTAACAGTTACTCTGGGGCCAACGTCCTGACTTTC. Its translation: CAWSVLNSYSGANVLTF.

V usage is TRBV11-1 and J usage is TRBJ2-6, with D tentatively TRBD1 (6 bases). The germline gives CDR1 SGHAT, CDR2 FQDESV (reference sequence). CDR3 length equals 16 residues. The V and J ends lost 5 bases and 4 bases respectively, with 15 bases between them. CDR3 DNA sequence: TGTGCCAGCAGCCTCCACAGGGTCCCCGGGGCCAACGTCCTGACTTTC. Residues: CASSLHRVPGANVLTF.

On this clone: Other DNA variants within this sample encode the same CDR3. The J gene is TRBJ1-1, the V gene TRBV5-1; D gene unclear. The germline V and J ends were trimmed by 1 base and 0 bases, with 4 bases remaining between them. This CDR3 has 13 amino acids. The germline CDR1 and CDR2 sequences are SGHRS and YFSETQ. This chain's CDR3 is CASSLTVNTEAFF. The CDR3 DNA follows: TGCGCCAGCAGCTTGACTGTGAACACTGAAGCTTTCTTT.

This clone was counted a single time. This sequence joins TRBV12-3 or TRBV12-4 and TRBJ2-1; D perhaps matches TRBD1 (6 bases). The V end was cut by 2 bases, the J end by 8 bases, with 7 bases between. The CDR3 totals 12 residues. This CDR3 is CASSLSGDEQFF. The CDR3 region has the DNA TGTGCCAGCAGTTTATCAGGGGATGAGCAGTTCTTC.

The CDR3 bases are TGTGCCAGCAGCTTGGGCGGGGGGGAAACAGATACGCAGTATTTT. Protein product: CASSLGGGETDTQYF. The V call is TRBV5-4, the J call TRBJ2-3; 9 bases line up with TRBD2. Trimming cost V 0 bases and J 3 bases; bases outside gene matches: 2. The CDR3 extends over 15 amino acids. The germline gives CDR1 SGHNT, CDR2 YYREEE (reference sequence).

The gene calls are TRBV29-1 and TRBJ1-2; 8 nucleotides agree with TRBD1. CDR3 length equals 14 residues. Germline lookup yields CDR1 SQVTM and CDR2 ANQGSEA. The V and J ends lost 4 bases and 0 bases, in that order; junction bases with no gene match: 4. CDR3 in amino acids: CSVGRGLTNYGYTF. The CDR3 DNA reads as TGCAGCGTTGGCAGGGGGCTCACTAACTATGGCTACACCTTC.

The CDR3 bases are TGTGCCAGCAGCCTCACCGGGACAGACGAGCAGTACTTC. Translation gives CASSLTGTDEQYF. This chain uses TRBV7-3 with TRBJ2-7; TRBD1 matches 7 bases. The V gene end was trimmed by 5 bases and the J gene end by 5 bases; junction bases not matched to a gene: 6. This CDR3 has 13 amino acids. CDR1 is SGHTA and CDR2 is FQGTGA in the germline V gene.

This chain joins TRBV9 and TRBJ1-6, with D possibly matching TRBD1 (6 bases). The germline V gene encodes CDR1 SGDLS and CDR2 YYNGEE. The V and J ends lost 6 bases and 10 bases respectively, with 17 bases between them. This CDR3 has 14 residues. The CDR3 loop reads CASTQGLSGSPLHF. The DNA for the CDR3 is TGTGCCAGCACCCAGGGGTTAAGCGGCTCACCCCTCCACTTT.

This sequence joins TRBV19 and TRBJ2-1; TRBD1 is a possible D gene (6 bases). Germline V gene data show CDR1 as LNHDA and CDR2 as SQIVND (reference sequence). V lost 5 bases to trimming and J lost 7 bases, with 12 bases between them. This CDR3 has 13 residues. CDR3 sequence: CASSYNGQNEQFF. The CDR3 nucleotides are TGTGCCAGTAGTTACAACGGACAGAATGAGCAGTTCTTC.

This chain links TRBV15 with TRBJ2-7; weak D call: TRBD1 (5 bases). From germline, CDR1 is LNHNV and CDR2 YYDKDF (reference sequence). CDR3 size: 13 residues. Trimming stripped 1 base from V and 3 bases from J, with 7 bases between. CDR3 sequence (DNA): TGTGCCACCAGCAGAGCAGGGTTCTACGAGCAGTACTTC. This translates into CATSRAGFYEQYF. The full variable domain, its missing parts supplied by reference TRBV15 and TRBJ2-7, is DAMVIQNPRYQVTQFGKPVTLSCSQTLNHNVMYWYQQKSSQAPKLLFHYYDKDFNNEADTPDNFQSRRPNTSFCFLDIRSPGLGDTAMYLCATSRAGFYEQYFGPGTRLTVT.

The gene calls are TRBV7-8 and TRBJ1-4; 7 nucleotides line up with TRBD1. Germline CDR1 is SGHVS and CDR2 is FQNEAQ. The CDR3 is made up of 13 amino acids. V dropped 5 bases and J dropped 7; count of bases not matched to a gene: 4. CDR3 sequence reads: CASSLDRAEKLFF. CDR3 nucleotide sequence: TGTGCCAGCAGCCTAGACAGGGCTGAAAAACTGTTTTTT. The complete variable domain, with remaining parts taken from reference TRBV7-8 and TRBJ1-4, reads GAGVSQSPRYKVAKRGQDVALRCDPISGHVSLFWYQQALGQGPEFLTYFQNEAQLDKSGLPSDRFFAERPEGSVSTLKIQRTQQEDSAVYLCASSLDRAEKLFFGSGTQLSVL.

J is TRBJ2-1 and V is TRBV30, with 7 bases that match TRBD2. This CDR3 spans 14 amino acids. V lost 0 bases to trimming and J lost 7 bases; unmatched junction nucleotides: 6. Per the germline V gene, CDR1 is GTSNPN and CDR2 is SVGIG (reference sequence). CDR3 loop: CAWSVRWEGNEQFF. In DNA, the CDR3 is TGTGCCTGGAGTGTGCGCTGGGAGGGGAATGAGCAGTTCTTC.

This clone occurred once. This rearrangement joins TRBV19 to TRBJ2-5; 11 nucleotides line up with TRBD2. The CDR3 has 16 amino acids. V trimming: 4 bases; J trimming: 5 bases; junction bases outside the gene matches: 9. Germline V gives CDR1 LNHDA, CDR2 SQIVND (reference sequence). The CDR3 coding sequence is TGTGCCAGTAGTACGACTAGCGGGGCGGTGGGGGAGACCCAGTACTTC. Translation gives CASSTTSGAVGETQYF.

The V and J genes are TRBV3-1 (or the pseudogene TRBV3-2) and TRBJ2-7; 7 bases match TRBD2. The V segment lost 3 bases and the J segment 4 bases; nucleotides outside the gene matches: 6. CDR3 length: 14 residues. Germline V lookup: CDR1 LGHDT, CDR2 YNNKEL (reference sequence). The DNA of the CDR3 is TGTGCCAGCAGCCAGGGGGGGGGTTGGTACGAGCAGTACTTC. Translation gives CASSQGGGWYEQYF.

This chain joins TRBV10-1 and TRBJ2-3; the D is unclear. Per germline, CDR1 WNHNN and CDR2 SYGVQD (reference sequence). The CDR3 has 15 amino acids. Trimming stripped 0 bases from V and 1 base from J, with 8 bases between. The CDR3 region is CASSESAGGTDTQYF. In DNA form, the CDR3 reads TGCGCCAGCAGTGAGTCGGCAGGTGGCACAGATACGCAGTATTTT.

The genes are TRBV12-5 and TRBJ2-7, with D possibly matching TRBD2 (6 bases). The CDR3 covers 16 residues. The germline V gene encodes CDR1 LGHNT and CDR2 FRNRAP. Trimming removed 5 bases at V and 6 bases at J, with 23 bases between. The CDR3 bases are TGTGCTAGTGGTCCTCCTTCGAACCGCGGGACGGGCGAGCAGTACTTC. It codes for CASGPPSNRGTGEQYF.

This clone was seen just once. J is TRBJ2-7 and V is TRBV9; 9 nucleotides align to TRBD2. The CDR3 contains 15 residues. The V gene end was trimmed by 2 bases and the J gene end by 3 bases; junction bases not matched to a gene: 6. The germline V gene has CDR1 SGDLS and CDR2 YYNGEE. The CDR3 is CASSVLAGSYYEQYF. CDR3 bases: TGTGCCAGCAGCGTTCTAGCGGGGTCGTACTACGAGCAGTACTTC.

The V and J genes are TRBV2 and TRBJ2-2, with D perhaps TRBD1 (6 bases). This CDR3 contains 15 residues. V lost 4 bases and J lost 3, with 12 bases in between. Germline V gene lookup returns CDR1 SNHLY and CDR2 FYNNEI. The CDR3 reads CASSVRQVDTGELFF. The DNA for the CDR3 is TGTGCCAGCAGTGTTAGACAGGTTGACACCGGGGAGCTGTTTTTT.